The 27 T cell receptor beta chains in this list originate from one sample, sequenced in a study of T cells in Graves' hyperthyroidism and ophthalmopathy. Amplified TCR beta CDR3 regions derived from RNA transcripts. A first-round RT-PCR of the TCR CDR3 used the HTBI primer set. TCRdb independently ran MiXCR on the multiplex PCR reads; one entry per CDR3 protein. This sample has more than 550,000 distinct CDR3 sequences; around a sixth occur once, and the top ten carry over 15%. The specimen sequenced was blood. The receptors were sampled from a woman between 45 and 60 years old with Graves' hyperthyroidism that later progressed to Graves' ophthalmopathy.

In its sample, this clonotype was seen a few times. The chain uses TRBV27 and TRBJ1-3, with no clear D. CDR1 MNHEY and CDR2 SMNVEV come from the germline V gene (reference sequence). There are 14 residues in the CDR3. V lost 4 bases to trimming and J lost 2 bases, with 9 bases between them. CDR3 DNA: TGTGCCAGCAGTTCCTCCGGGGCTGGAAACACCATATATTTT. It codes for CASSSSGAGNTIYF.

This clonotype was counted at least ten times. The chain joins TRBV2 to TRBJ1-1; 8 bases align to TRBD1. Looked up from germline, CDR1 is SNHLY and CDR2 is FYNNEI. V shed 4 bases, J shed 11 bases, and the junction held 9 bases outside the gene matches. The CDR3 length is 13 residues. CDR3 sequence reads: CASSAQGGLGAFF. The CDR3 DNA reads as TGTGCCAGCAGTGCACAGGGGGGCTTGGGGGCTTTCTTT. The full variable domain, completed using reference TRBV2 and TRBJ1-1, is EPEVTQTPSHQVTQMGQEVILRCVPISNHLYFYWYRQILGQKVEFLVSFYNNEISEKSEIFDDQFSVERPDGSNFTLKIRSTKLEDSAMYFCASSAQGGLGAFFGQGTRLTVV.

This chain connects TRBV11-2 to TRBJ1-5; 7 nucleotides agree with TRBD1. CDR1 and CDR2 from the germline V gene are SGHAT and FQNNGV. Losses at the gene ends were 5 bases for V and 13 bases for J; bases not matched to a gene: 5. This CDR3 is built from 11 residues. CDR3 region: CASSERGQQHF. The CDR3 DNA reads TGTGCCAGCAGCGAAAGGGGACAGCAGCATTTT.

The gene calls are TRBV20-1 and TRBJ2-1; 8 bases line up with TRBD1. After removal of 0 bases from V and 6 bases from J, the junction contained 7 bases not matched to a gene. Germline assignment: CDR1 DFQATT and CDR2 SNEGSKA (reference sequence). The CDR3 totals 15 residues. The CDR3 sequence is CSAREWDRRLNEQFF. CDR3 coding DNA: TGCAGTGCTAGAGAGTGGGACAGGAGACTCAATGAGCAGTTCTTC.

This clonotype appeared many times. The chain joins TRBV11-2 to TRBJ2-3; no definite D call. The CDR3 loop spans 17 amino acids. The V gene's germline CDR1 is SGHAT and CDR2 FQNNGV. The ends were cut back, 3 bases at V and 4 bases at J, with 20 bases in the middle. The CDR3 DNA follows: TGTGCCAGCAGCTTCTCTCGAGACTTGACCGTCGCAGATACGCAGTATTTT. Encoded protein: CASSFSRDLTVADTQYF.

The V call is TRBV14, the J call TRBJ1-2, with D hard to call. The germline CDR1 and CDR2 sequences are SGHDN and FVKESK. V was trimmed by 0 bases and J by 2 bases, leaving 16 bases between them. The CDR3 contains 17 residues. For the CDR3, the DNA is TGTGCCAGCAGCCAAGATCCCCGCGTGTCGGGGAACTATGGCTACACCTTC. Its protein product is CASSQDPRVSGNYGYTF.

This clonotype turned up a few times. The CDR3 spells CASSHPGVLYQETQYF. The CDR3 DNA reads as TGTGCCAGCAGCCATCCAGGGGTACTCTACCAAGAGACCCAGTACTTC. The gene calls are TRBV3-1 and TRBJ2-5; weak D call: TRBD1 (6 bases). Trimming pared 3 bases from V and 0 bases from J, leaving 14 bases between. This CDR3 is built from 16 residues. CDR1 and CDR2 from the germline V gene are LGHDT and YNNKEL (reference sequence).

This clonotype was recorded many times. The genes are TRBV2 and TRBJ1-2; 9 bases map to TRBD1. This CDR3 has 16 amino acids. Trimming at V came to 5 bases and at J to 7 bases, leaving 14 bases not matched to a gene. Germline V CDR1 and CDR2: SNHLY, FYNNEI. Here the CDR3 reads CASSSRTGQGLSGYTF. CDR3 nucleotides: TGTGCCAGCAGTTCTCGGACGGGACAGGGTCTTTCTGGCTACACCTTC.

The chain employs TRBV27 and TRBJ2-1, with 10 bases fitting TRBD1. CDR1 and CDR2 from the germline V gene are MNHEY and SMNVEV (reference sequence). This CDR3 region has 14 residues. Germline trimming cut 7 bases from V and 7 bases from J; bases unmatched to any gene: 7. The CDR3 protein is CASTSGDRGNEQFF. The CDR3 DNA reads as TGTGCCAGCACCTCGGGGGACAGGGGAAATGAGCAGTTCTTC.

Only a few counts were recorded for this clonotype. The chain has TRBV19 and TRBJ1-1; D is unclear. The CDR3 spans 14 residues. The V gene's germline CDR1 is LNHDA and CDR2 SQIVND (reference sequence). Between the trimmed V and J ends, which lost 3 bases and 0 bases, there was a span of 8 bases. This chain's CDR3 is CASSIEDLNTEAFF. DNA of the CDR3: TGTGCCAGTAGTATCGAGGACCTGAACACTGAAGCTTTCTTT.

This clonotype was seen ten or more times. The V call is TRBV30, the J call TRBJ1-1; 9 bases fit TRBD1. Germline trimming cut 8 bases from V and 1 base from J; bases unmatched to any gene: 5. Germline V gives CDR1 GTSNPN, CDR2 SVGIG (reference sequence). The CDR3 extends over 13 amino acids. The CDR3 here is CAGTGSWNTEAFF. For the CDR3, the DNA is TGTGCCGGGACAGGGTCATGGAACACTGAAGCTTTCTTT. Filled out from reference TRBV30 and TRBJ1-1, the complete variable domain reads SQTIHQWPATLVQPVGSPLSLECTVEGTSNPNLYWYRQAAGRGLQLLFYSVGIGQISSEVPQNLSASRPQDRQFILSSKKLLLSDSGFYLCAGTGSWNTEAFFGQGTRLTVV.

The chain has TRBV5-1 and TRBJ2-2; D may be TRBD1 (6 bases). This CDR3 has 16 residues. Trimming took 0 bases from V and 3 from J, leaving 12 bases between them. Germline V CDR1 and CDR2: SGHRS, YFSETQ. The CDR3 loop reads CASSLVFNRDTGELFF. The DNA of the CDR3 is TGCGCCAGCAGCTTGGTATTTAACAGGGACACCGGGGAGCTGTTTTTT.

This clonotype was seen repeatedly, ten times or more. This chain links TRBV3-1 with TRBJ1-2; D gene unclear. Germline lookup yields CDR1 LGHDT and CDR2 YNNKEL (reference sequence). CDR3 length equals 16 residues. Trimming left V 3 bases short and J 7 bases short, with 21 bases between. The CDR3 reads CASSHVYRLAVGGYTF. The CDR3, as DNA: TGTGCCAGCAGCCACGTTTATCGACTGGCTGTAGGTGGCTACACCTTC. Variable domain in full (rest from reference TRBV3-1 and TRBJ1-2): DTAVSQTPKYLVTQMGNDKSIKCEQNLGHDTMYWYKQDSKKFLKIMFSYNNKELIINETVPNRFSPKSPDKAHLNLHINSLELGDSAVYFCASSHVYRLAVGGYTFGSGTRLTVV.

This chain joins TRBV6-2 or TRBV6-3 and TRBJ2-7; tentatively, D is TRBD1 (5 bases). Per germline, CDR1 MNHEY and CDR2 SVGEGT. The CDR3 totals 15 residues. V was pared by 7 bases and J by 0 bases, with 16 bases between. CDR3 coding DNA: TGTGCCAGCAACCAAGGGGCAGTAGTCTCCTACGAGCAGTACTTC. It yields the protein CASNQGAVVSYEQYF.

This clonotype was detected a few times. One end of the junction is discordant with germline, which a read error may explain. V is TRBV20-1 and J is TRBJ1-2; 7 bases are a match to TRBD1. The CDR3 is 12 residues long. CDR1 and CDR2 (germline): DFQATT, SNEGSKA (reference sequence). CDR3 nucleotides: TGCAGTGCTGGAGACAGGGTACATGGCTACACCTTC. As protein: CSAGDRVHGYTF.

This clonotype was observed a few times. The DNA of the CDR3 is TGTGCGAGTTCCGGGACTAGCGGGGGGTCTGAGCAGTTCTTC. This sequence encodes CASSGTSGGSEQFF. The V and J genes are TRBV6-2 or TRBV6-3 and TRBJ2-1; TRBD2 agrees at 15 bases. The germline CDR1 and CDR2 sequences are MNHEY and SVGEGT. The CDR3 is 14 residues long.

The chain uses TRBV15 and TRBJ1-4, with 7 nucleotides matching TRBD1. The CDR3 runs to 18 residues. Trimming took 3 bases from V and 0 from J; bases not matched to a gene: 10. Per germline, CDR1 LNHNV and CDR2 YYDKDF (reference sequence). DNA of the CDR3: TGTGCCACCAGCAGGTTGGAGACAGGGTTTGCAACTAATGAAAAACTGTTTTTT. Protein product: CATSRLETGFATNEKLFF.

The table lists this clonotype with many counts. This chain links TRBV18 with TRBJ2-7; perhaps TRBD1 as D (5 bases). The length of the CDR3 is 14 residues. Germline CDR1 KGHSH, CDR2 LQKENI. The V gene lost 6 bases and the J gene lost 2 bases, with 14 bases spanning the gap. The CDR3 loop reads CASSAQGRAYEQYF. In DNA, the CDR3 is TGTGCCAGCTCCGCTCAGGGAAGGGCCTACGAGCAGTACTTC.

This chain connects TRBV19 to TRBJ2-6; TRBD2 agrees at 10 bases. This CDR3 is 18 amino acids long. Germline loops: CDR1 LNHDA, CDR2 SQIVND (reference sequence). V shed 6 bases, J shed 0 bases, and the junction held 8 bases outside the gene matches. CDR3 in amino acids: CASSDSGGYFSGANVLTF. In DNA, the CDR3 is TGTGCCAGTAGCGATAGCGGGGGGTACTTCTCTGGGGCCAACGTCCTGACTTTC. The whole variable domain, filled in from reference TRBV19 and TRBJ2-6, reads DGGITQSPKYLFRKEGQNVTLSCEQNLNHDAMYWYRQDPGQGLRLIYYSQIVNDFQKGDIAEGYSVSREKKESFPLTVTSAQKNPTAFYLCASSDSGGYFSGANVLTFGAGSRLTVL.

This clonotype was counted ten times or more. The chain couples TRBV7-8 to TRBJ1-2; D is uncertain. This CDR3 has 13 amino acids. Germline V gene data show CDR1 as SGHVS and CDR2 as FQNEAQ. The germline V and J ends were trimmed by 0 bases and 4 bases, with 6 bases remaining between them. The chain's CDR3 is CASSLAPRYGYTF. The CDR3 nucleotides read TGTGCCAGCAGCTTAGCGCCGCGCTATGGCTACACCTTC.

The rearrangement links TRBV29-1 to TRBJ2-1; D uncertain. V shed 4 bases and J shed 6 bases, with 16 bases lying between them. Germline V lookup: CDR1 SQVTM, CDR2 ANQGSEA. The CDR3 is 14 residues long. In nucleotides, the CDR3 is TGCAGCGTTGCCCTAGACATTACCGGCAATGAGCAGTTCTTC. This sequence encodes CSVALDITGNEQFF.

The chain uses TRBV19 and TRBJ2-7; D unclear. Trimming stripped 8 bases from V and 0 bases from J, with 8 bases between. Germline V CDR1 and CDR2: LNHDA, SQIVND (reference sequence). The CDR3 is 12 residues long. CDR3 sequence reads: CASGHPSYEQYF. The CDR3 DNA reads as TGTGCCAGTGGCCACCCCTCCTACGAGCAGTACTTC. Variable domain in full (rest from reference TRBV19 and TRBJ2-7): DGGITQSPKYLFRKEGQNVTLSCEQNLNHDAMYWYRQDPGQGLRLIYYSQIVNDFQKGDIAEGYSVSREKKESFPLTVTSAQKNPTAFYLCASGHPSYEQYFGPGTRLTVT.

This clonotype has only a few counts. The rearrangement uses TRBV6-1 and TRBJ1-3; D unclear. Looked up from germline, CDR1 is MNHNS and CDR2 is SASEGT. CDR3 length: 17 residues. Trimming left V 2 bases short and J 3 bases short, with 17 bases between. The CDR3: CASSESMLRLLGNTIYF. As DNA, the CDR3 is TGTGCCAGCAGTGAATCAATGCTTCGGCTCCTTGGAAACACCATATATTTT.

This clonotype was recorded at least ten times. The V call is TRBV2, the J call TRBJ2-2; D is unclear. This CDR3 is built from 16 residues. Trimming removed 2 bases at V and 4 bases at J, with 14 bases between. Germline assignment: CDR1 SNHLY and CDR2 FYNNEI. CDR3 sequence: CASSERKVFSTGELFF. The CDR3 coding sequence is TGTGCCAGCAGTGAACGGAAGGTTTTCAGCACCGGGGAGCTGTTTTTT.

Ten or more counts support this clonotype. This sequence joins TRBV6-5 and TRBJ1-4, with TRBD1 matching 9 bases. V shed 0 bases and J 6 bases; nucleotides not matched to a gene: 2. CDR1 is MNHEY, CDR2 SVGAGI, per germline. The CDR3 consists of 15 residues. Here the CDR3 reads CASSYSRTGDEKLFF. DNA for the CDR3: TGTGCCAGCAGTTACTCGAGGACAGGGGATGAAAAACTGTTTTTT.

This sequence joins TRBV30 and TRBJ1-5; maybe TRBD1 (5 bases). The V and J ends lost 3 bases and 2 bases respectively, with 17 bases between them. Germline values: CDR1 GTSNPN, CDR2 SVGIG (reference sequence). The CDR3 is 16 amino acids. This CDR3 is CAWSAPGAFGNQPQHF. The CDR3 DNA follows: TGTGCCTGGAGCGCCCCTGGGGCTTTCGGCAATCAGCCCCAGCATTTT.

This clonotype has a count of ten or more. The chain recombines TRBV12-3 or TRBV12-4 with TRBJ2-5; D is ambiguous. Deletions cut 1 base from V and 4 bases from J, with 7 bases between. The CDR3 has 13 amino acids. CDR3 loop: CASSLGFAETQYF. DNA of the CDR3: TGTGCCAGCAGTTTAGGGTTTGCAGAGACCCAGTACTTC.